This T cell receptor (beta chain) was found in a study of beta chain features in type 1 diabetes. Study details: Sorted cell examination encompassed over 90,000,000 cells across all samples.

Regarding the study as a whole: For cells with high TCR expression, cDNA sequencing could yield over-representation. More deletions and fewer insertions at VDJ junctions were found in patients with type 1 diabetes.

Sorting of CD4+ naive, central memory, regulatory and stem cell-like memory cells was performed via CD45RO/CCR7/CD25/CD127/CD95/CD27. This clone occurred a few times. Its antigen is as yet unknown. Sequenced material consisted of expressed TCRB transcripts (all of the isolated RNA was reverse transcribed). TCRdb's table, derived via immunoSEQ multiplex PCR, lists solely in-frame clones and lacks some. Of some 150,000 clones in the sample, about 10% are singletons; the top ten hold 1.3%. CDR1 is MDHEN and CDR2 is SYDVKM in the germline V gene. V lost 4 bases and J lost 3; bases outside the gene matches: 7. The CDR3 loop spans 15 amino acids.

The sequence was obtained from a man aged 18 to 30 in good health. Sequenced sample: naive CD4+ T cells from blood. This rearrangement joins TRBV28 to TRBJ2-7; 9 bases match TRBD2. The CDR3 reads CASSSAGGTGYEQYF. CDR3 DNA sequence: TGTGCCAGCAGTTCTGCGGGGGGGACGGGCTACGAGCAGTACTTC.